The 13 T cell receptor beta chains below come from one sample, sequenced in a study of PD-1 blockade in classical Hodgkin lymphoma. Clones were sequenced by immunoSEQ multiplex PCR, and TCRdb holds only the in-frame ones, with some missing. The table lists just under 20,000 clones, 75% to 90% of them singletons, with roughly 2.6% in the top ten. Time point indicated: cycle 4 day 1 (C4D1), after 6 weeks of nivolumab. Every one of the patients relapsed after autologous stem cell transplantation (brentuximab vedotin exposure was variable). Purification of CD4+ T cells from thawed PBMCs was achieved by magnetic negative selection. This material consisted of CD4+ T cells from blood, taken before the fourth cycle of nivolumab. The receptors originated from a human donor with classical Hodgkin lymphoma.

V is TRBV7-8 and J is TRBJ2-5, with D unclear. The CDR3 contains 12 residues. CDR1 is SGHVS and CDR2 is FQNEAQ in the germline V gene. Trimming shortened V by 4 bases and J by 4 bases, and 7 bases separated the two germline ends. This CDR3 reads CASSSVGETQYF. The CDR3 DNA is TGTGCCAGCAGCTCTGTGGGAGAGACCCAGTACTTC.

The chain uses TRBV6-1 and TRBJ1-1, with D possibly TRBD1 on 6 matching bases. Germline V CDR1 and CDR2: MNHNS, SASEGT. This CDR3 region has 15 residues. The germline V and J ends were trimmed by 4 bases and 6 bases, with 18 bases remaining between them. The CDR3 DNA reads TGTGCCAGCAGTGGATTTAATAGGGGGAAGGCTGAAGCTTTCTTT. This gives the protein CASSGFNRGKAEAFF.

The CDR3 here is CASSLASTGNTIYF. CDR3 nucleotide sequence: TGTGCCAGCAGTTTGGCGAGCACGGGAAACACCATATATTTT. The gene calls are TRBV7-8 and TRBJ1-3; D gene ambiguous. Looked up from germline, CDR1 is SGHVS and CDR2 is FQNEAQ. There are 14 residues in the CDR3. Between the trimmed V and J ends, which lost 6 bases and 4 bases, there was a span of 13 bases. The entire variable domain, with the rest obtained from reference TRBV7-8 and TRBJ1-3, is as follows: GAGVSQSPRYKVAKRGQDVALRCDPISGHVSLFWYQQALGQGPEFLTYFQNEAQLDKSGLPSDRFFAERPEGSVSTLKIQRTQQEDSAVYLCASSLASTGNTIYFGEGSWLTVV.

On this clone: At one end, the junction sequence differs from germline, possibly due to a read error. The chain combines TRBV5-4 with TRBJ2-5, with TRBD1 matching 7 bases. Germline V lookup: CDR1 SGHNT, CDR2 YYREEE (reference sequence). CDR3 size: 15 residues. The CDR3 DNA reads as TGTGCCAGAAGCTTGGGTGGGACAGTGAAAGAGACCCAGTACTTC. This gives the protein CARSLGGTVKETQYF.

In the case of this clone: The same CDR3 arises from other DNA sequences in this sample as well. The chain carries TRBV18 and TRBJ1-2; D is perhaps TRBD1 (5 bases). Germline V gene sequence: CDR1 KGHSH, CDR2 LQKENI. V was clipped by 0 bases and J by 2 bases, with 7 bases between them. The CDR3 is made up of 14 amino acids. CDR3 in amino acids: CASSPPRGNYGYTF. CDR3 nucleotide sequence: TGTGCCAGCTCACCACCGCGGGGGAACTATGGCTACACCTTC.

The chain carries TRBV6-1 and TRBJ1-1; D not certain. The CDR3 is 12 amino acids. Germline CDR1 MNHNS, CDR2 SASEGT. Trimming cost V 7 bases and J 5 bases, with 11 bases left between them. CDR3 sequence: CASTRGKTEAFF. DNA of the CDR3: TGTGCCAGCACCAGAGGGAAAACTGAAGCTTTCTTT.

The chain recombines TRBV5-1 with TRBJ2-1, with 11 bases fitting TRBD2. The germline V gene encodes CDR1 SGHRS and CDR2 YFSETQ. V was pared by 3 bases and J by 5 bases, with 4 bases of the junction left unmatched. The CDR3 has 15 amino acids. CDR3 loop: CASSYGTSGNNEQFF. CDR3 in DNA: TGCGCCAGCAGCTACGGGACTAGCGGAAACAATGAGCAGTTCTTC.

V and J are TRBV10-3 and TRBJ1-4; 9 bases fit TRBD1. V lost 1 base and J lost 5; bases outside the gene matches: 8. The CDR3 sequence is 17 residues long. The V gene's germline CDR1 is ENHRY and CDR2 SYGVKD. As DNA, the CDR3 is TGTGCCATCAGTGAGTTGCGGACAGGGGACGTAAATGAAAAACTGTTTTTT. Translated: CAISELRTGDVNEKLFF.

This chain joins TRBV7-2 and TRBJ2-7; 9 nucleotides line up with TRBD2. Germline values: CDR1 SGHTA, CDR2 FQGNSA. With 1 base clipped from V and 6 bases from J, the junction kept 10 bases outside the gene matches. The CDR3 contains 16 residues. The CDR3 nucleotides are TGTGCCAGCAGCTTAGGCAGGAATAGCGGGAGATCCGAGCAGTACTTC. Its protein product is CASSLGRNSGRSEQYF.

This clone was detected a few times. The chain has TRBV5-1 and TRBJ1-1, with D hard to call. Looked up from germline, CDR1 is SGHRS and CDR2 is YFSETQ. This CDR3 spans 13 amino acids. V gave up 0 bases and J gave up 2 bases, with 5 bases separating them. CDR3 loop: CASSLETNTEAFF. As DNA, the CDR3 is TGCGCCAGCAGCTTGGAGACCAACACTGAAGCTTTCTTT. Combining the CDR3 with reference TRBV5-1 and TRBJ1-1 gives the whole variable domain KAGVTQTPRYLIKTRGQQVTLSCSPISGHRSVSWYQQTPGQGLQFLFEYFSETQRNKGNFPGRFSGRQFSNSRSEMNVSTLELGDSALYLCASSLETNTEAFFGQGTRLTVV.

This rearrangement joins TRBV5-8 to TRBJ2-1; no definite D call. The CDR3 has 15 amino acids. Germline-derived CDR1 and CDR2 are SGHTS and YDEGEE. Deletions cut 0 bases from V and 4 bases from J, with 11 bases between. CDR3 nucleotides: TGTGCCAGCAGCTTGGGGCGGCAGGTTTACAATGAGCAGTTCTTC. Translated, it gives CASSLGRQVYNEQFF.

The chain links TRBV5-4 to TRBJ2-5; 8 nucleotides line up with TRBD2. Germline CDR1 SGHNT, CDR2 YYREEE (reference sequence). The CDR3 consists of 17 residues. Trimming cost V 0 bases and J 5 bases; bases outside gene matches: 12. The CDR3 here is CASSLAGRREGRETQYF. CDR3 DNA: TGTGCCAGCAGCTTGGCCGGACGTCGGGAGGGCCGTGAGACCCAGTACTTC.

CDR3 DNA sequence: TGTGCCATCGCCGGGACTAGCCACAATGAGCAGTTCTTC. Its translation is CAIAGTSHNEQFF. The rearrangement joins TRBV28 to TRBJ2-1; 9 bases map to TRBD2. V lost 10 bases, J lost 5 bases, and 6 bases stayed unmatched. Germline V gene sequence: CDR1 MDHEN, CDR2 SYDVKM. The CDR3 has 13 residues. The whole variable domain, remainder taken from reference TRBV28 and TRBJ2-1, is DVKVTQSSRYLVKRTGEKVFLECVQDMDHENMFWYRQDPGLGLRLIYFSYDVKMKEKGDIPEGYSVSREKKERFSLILESASTNQTSMYLCAIAGTSHNEQFFGPGTRLTVL.